A selection of T cell receptor beta chains follows, all from one sample in a study of cytomegalovirus exposure and HLA in healthy donors. Only in-frame clones appear in the TCRdb table, and some are missing; sequencing was by immunoSEQ multiplex PCR. Of some 120,000 clones detected, around 80% appear once; the ten largest clones hold just over 1%. Sequenced sample: PBMCs. Source of these receptors: a human donor in good health. The CDR3 runs from the conserved cysteine through the conserved F or W. Fields, in order: V gene, J gene, D gene, clone size, CDR3 protein, CDR3 DNA. The D gene is left open where the match is weak. Clone size is shown for a subset of rows, as once, few, many or a class of expanded clone.

v_call: TRBV5-1; j_call: TRBJ2-1; d_call: TRBD1; clone_size: -; cdr3_aa: CASSFTGGEQFF; cdr3_nt: TGCGCCAGCAGCTTTACAGGGGGTGAGCAGTTCTTC
v_call: TRBV7-9; j_call: TRBJ2-7; d_call: -; clone_size: -; cdr3_aa: CASSDNPYEQYF; cdr3_nt: TGTGCCAGCAGTGACAATCCCTACGAGCAGTACTTC
v_call: TRBV2; j_call: TRBJ2-1; d_call: -; clone_size: once; cdr3_aa: CASFGLAPNNEQFF; cdr3_nt: TGTGCCAGCTTTGGGCTGGCGCCCAACAATGAGCAGTTCTTC
v_call: TRBV19; j_call: TRBJ2-1; d_call: TRBD1; clone_size: -; cdr3_aa: CASQNGLPGDRPSNEQFF; cdr3_nt: TGTGCCAGCCAGAACGGACTACCCGGGGACAGGCCGAGTAATGAGCAGTTCTTC
v_call: TRBV7-9; j_call: TRBJ1-6; d_call: -; clone_size: -; cdr3_aa: CASSLQERSPLHF; cdr3_nt: TGTGCCAGCAGCTTACAGGAACGGTCACCCCTCCACTTT
v_call: TRBV4-2; j_call: TRBJ2-7; d_call: -; clone_size: -; cdr3_aa: CASSQWGSLGSYEQYF; cdr3_nt: TGTGCCAGCAGCCAATGGGGATCCCTGGGGAGCTACGAGCAGTACTTC
v_call: TRBV5-4; j_call: TRBJ1-1; d_call: TRBD1; clone_size: -; cdr3_aa: CASSNKAGTVRGMHTEAFF; cdr3_nt: TGTGCCAGCAGCAATAAGGCCGGGACAGTAAGAGGGATGCACACTGAAGCTTTCTTT
v_call: TRBV27; j_call: TRBJ2-1; d_call: -; clone_size: -; cdr3_aa: CASRWGVAYNEQFF; cdr3_nt: TGTGCCAGCAGATGGGGGGTCGCCTACAATGAGCAGTTCTTC
v_call: TRBV5-1; j_call: TRBJ1-6; d_call: -; clone_size: -; cdr3_aa: CASAQGIDSPLHF; cdr3_nt: TGCGCCAGCGCACAGGGTATTGATTCACCCCTCCACTTT
v_call: TRBV6-1; j_call: TRBJ1-2; d_call: -; clone_size: -; cdr3_aa: CASRGLNGYTF; cdr3_nt: TGTGCCAGCAGGGGGCTTAATGGCTACACCTTC
v_call: TRBV6-5; j_call: TRBJ2-1; d_call: TRBD2; clone_size: -; cdr3_aa: CASSYSSGGANEQFF; cdr3_nt: TGTGCCAGCAGTTACTCTAGCGGGGGGGCCAATGAGCAGTTCTTC
v_call: TRBV6-1; j_call: TRBJ1-1; d_call: -; clone_size: few; cdr3_aa: CASRRENTEAFF; cdr3_nt: TGTGCCAGCAGGCGAGAGAACACTGAAGCTTTCTTT
v_call: TRBV6-5; j_call: TRBJ2-2; d_call: -; clone_size: -; cdr3_aa: CASSSQGTNTGELFF; cdr3_nt: TGTGCCAGCAGTTCTCAGGGGACGAACACCGGGGAGCTGTTTTTT
v_call: TRBV5-1; j_call: TRBJ2-6; d_call: -; clone_size: -; cdr3_aa: CASSSLQGPSYSGANVLTF; cdr3_nt: TGCGCCAGCAGCTCATTACAGGGCCCCAGCTACTCTGGGGCCAACGTCCTGACTTTC
v_call: TRBV9; j_call: TRBJ2-2; d_call: TRBD2; clone_size: -; cdr3_aa: CASSVWGAGGTTGELFF; cdr3_nt: TGTGCCAGCAGCGTATGGGGAGCGGGGGGGACCACCGGGGAGCTGTTTTTT
v_call: TRBV5-1; j_call: TRBJ2-6; d_call: TRBD1; clone_size: -; cdr3_aa: CASYGQGMNSGANVLTF; cdr3_nt: TGCGCCAGCTACGGACAGGGAATGAACTCTGGGGCCAACGTCCTGACTTTC
v_call: TRBV19; j_call: TRBJ2-1; d_call: -; clone_size: -; cdr3_aa: CASTTNRDNEQFF; cdr3_nt: TGTGCCAGTACCACCAACAGGGACAATGAGCAGTTCTTC
v_call: TRBV5-4; j_call: TRBJ1-2; d_call: TRBD1; clone_size: -; cdr3_aa: CASSLEIRAGGTGYTF; cdr3_nt: TGTGCCAGCAGCTTGGAAATTAGGGCAGGGGGCACGGGCTACACCTTC
v_call: TRBV6-8; j_call: TRBJ2-1; d_call: -; clone_size: few; cdr3_aa: CASSYPTGPTGGDEQFF; cdr3_nt: TGTGCCAGCAGTTACCCAACCGGGCCTACCGGAGGGGATGAGCAGTTCTTC
v_call: TRBV6-1; j_call: TRBJ2-5; d_call: -; clone_size: -; cdr3_aa: CASSAAFGGETQYF; cdr3_nt: TGTGCCAGCAGTGCGGCCTTCGGCGGGGAGACCCAGTACTTC
v_call: TRBV6-6; j_call: TRBJ2-3; d_call: TRBD2; clone_size: -; cdr3_aa: CASSSKRGSSTDTQYF; cdr3_nt: TGTGCCAGCAGTTCAAAGCGGGGCTCTAGCACAGATACGCAGTATTTT
v_call: TRBV7-9; j_call: TRBJ2-3; d_call: -; clone_size: -; cdr3_aa: CASSLVSGTGTDTQYF; cdr3_nt: TGTGCCAGCAGCTTAGTCTCGGGGACTGGCACAGATACGCAGTATTTT
v_call: TRBV5-1; j_call: TRBJ2-1; d_call: TRBD2; clone_size: -; cdr3_aa: CASSNSGGYSNEQFF; cdr3_nt: TGCGCCAGCAGTAACAGCGGGGGGTATTCCAATGAGCAGTTCTTC
v_call: TRBV5-1; j_call: TRBJ1-4; d_call: -; clone_size: -; cdr3_aa: CASSLLPGGEEKLFF; cdr3_nt: TGCGCCAGCAGCCTACTACCGGGTGGAGAAGAAAAACTGTTTTTT
v_call: TRBV5-6; j_call: TRBJ2-7; d_call: TRBD1; clone_size: -; cdr3_aa: CASSPGGQGGSYEQYF; cdr3_nt: TGTGCCAGCAGCCCGGGTGGACAGGGTGGCTCCTACGAGCAGTACTTC
v_call: TRBV2; j_call: TRBJ2-1; d_call: TRBD2; clone_size: -; cdr3_aa: CASTGGTSGLYNEQFF; cdr3_nt: TGTGCCAGCACGGGTGGGACTAGCGGGTTGTACAATGAGCAGTTCTTC
v_call: TRBV2; j_call: TRBJ1-3; d_call: -; clone_size: -; cdr3_aa: CASSDDRSVNTIYF; cdr3_nt: TGTGCCAGCAGTGATGACAGGTCGGTGAACACCATATATTTT
v_call: TRBV2; j_call: TRBJ2-3; d_call: -; clone_size: -; cdr3_aa: CASSEASLFTDTQYF; cdr3_nt: TGTGCCAGCAGTGAAGCTTCGTTGTTCACAGATACGCAGTATTTT
v_call: TRBV2; j_call: TRBJ1-1; d_call: -; clone_size: -; cdr3_aa: CASSFGPDSGAFF; cdr3_nt: TGTGCCAGCAGCTTCGGTCCGGACTCTGGGGCTTTCTTT
v_call: TRBV6-6; j_call: TRBJ2-5; d_call: TRBD2; clone_size: -; cdr3_aa: CASKWTSGRYQETQYF; cdr3_nt: TGTGCCAGCAAATGGACTAGCGGACGATACCAAGAGACCCAGTACTTC
v_call: TRBV7-2; j_call: TRBJ2-7; d_call: -; clone_size: -; cdr3_aa: CASSPQGPGYEQYF; cdr3_nt: TGTGCCAGCAGCCCACAGGGACCAGGCTACGAGCAGTACTTC
v_call: TRBV5-6; j_call: TRBJ2-7; d_call: TRBD1; clone_size: -; cdr3_aa: CASSPPSTGASYEQYF; cdr3_nt: TGTGCCAGCAGCCCGCCGTCGACAGGGGCTTCCTACGAGCAGTACTTC
v_call: TRBV18; j_call: TRBJ2-3; d_call: -; clone_size: once; cdr3_aa: CASSLQGNELDTQYF; cdr3_nt: TGTGCCAGCTCCCTTCAGGGGAACGAGTTAGATACGCAGTATTTT
v_call: TRBV5-6; j_call: TRBJ2-7; d_call: -; clone_size: once; cdr3_aa: CASSLPRRSAEQYF; cdr3_nt: TGTGCCAGCAGCTTACCCCGGAGATCGGCCGAGCAGTACTTC
v_call: TRBV5-1; j_call: TRBJ1-2; d_call: TRBD1; clone_size: -; cdr3_aa: CASNGGQTGYTF; cdr3_nt: TGCGCCAGCAATGGGGGACAGACGGGCTACACCTTC
v_call: TRBV19; j_call: TRBJ2-7; d_call: TRBD1; clone_size: -; cdr3_aa: CASSANRDRGLDEQYF; cdr3_nt: TGTGCCAGTAGCGCGAACCGGGACAGGGGGCTTGACGAGCAGTACTTC
v_call: TRBV7-9; j_call: TRBJ2-1; d_call: TRBD1; clone_size: -; cdr3_aa: CASSPGGIPYNEQFF; cdr3_nt: TGTGCCAGCAGCCCAGGGGGAATCCCCTACAATGAGCAGTTCTTC
v_call: TRBV2; j_call: TRBJ2-5; d_call: TRBD2; clone_size: -; cdr3_aa: CASSETQTLAGEETQYF; cdr3_nt: TGTGCCAGCAGTGAAACCCAGACTCTAGCGGGGGAAGAGACCCAGTACTTC
v_call: TRBV7-9; j_call: TRBJ2-4; d_call: TRBD2; clone_size: -; cdr3_aa: CASGGGGNIQYF; cdr3_nt: TGTGCCAGCGGTGGCGGGGGTAACATTCAGTACTTC
v_call: TRBV23-1; j_call: TRBJ1-4; d_call: TRBD1; clone_size: once; cdr3_aa: CASSQHPLTGVAEKLFF; cdr3_nt: TGCGCCAGCAGTCAACATCCATTAACAGGGGTTGCTGAAAAACTGTTTTTT